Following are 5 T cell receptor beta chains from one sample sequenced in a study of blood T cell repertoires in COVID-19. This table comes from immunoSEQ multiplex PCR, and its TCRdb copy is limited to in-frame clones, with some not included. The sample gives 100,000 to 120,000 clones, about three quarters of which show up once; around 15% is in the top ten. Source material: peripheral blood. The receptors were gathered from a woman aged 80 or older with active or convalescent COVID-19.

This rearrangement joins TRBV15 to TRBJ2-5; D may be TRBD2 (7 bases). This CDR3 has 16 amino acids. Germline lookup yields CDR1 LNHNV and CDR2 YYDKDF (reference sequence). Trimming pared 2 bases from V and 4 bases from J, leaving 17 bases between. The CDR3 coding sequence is TGTGCCACCAGCAGATGGGAGGGGGGTAGTAGAGAGACCCAGTACTTC. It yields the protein CATSRWEGGSRETQYF.

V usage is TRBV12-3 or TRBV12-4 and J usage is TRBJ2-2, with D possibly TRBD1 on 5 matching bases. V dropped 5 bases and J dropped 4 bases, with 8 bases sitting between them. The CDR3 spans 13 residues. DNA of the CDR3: TGTGCCAGCAGTCTACAGGTCACCGGGGAGCTGTTTTTT. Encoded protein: CASSLQVTGELFF.

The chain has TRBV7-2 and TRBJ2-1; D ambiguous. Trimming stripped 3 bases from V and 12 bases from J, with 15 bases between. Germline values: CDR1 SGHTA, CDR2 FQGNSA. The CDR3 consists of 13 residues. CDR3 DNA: TGTGCCAGCAGCTTTTCGGTCACCTCGGGGCAGTTCTTC. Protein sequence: CASSFSVTSGQFF.

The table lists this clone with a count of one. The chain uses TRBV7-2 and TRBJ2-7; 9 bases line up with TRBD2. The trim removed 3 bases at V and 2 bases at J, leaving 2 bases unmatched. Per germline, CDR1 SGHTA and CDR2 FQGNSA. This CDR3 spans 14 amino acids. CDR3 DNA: TGTGCCAGCAGCTTCCAGCGGGGGGCCTACGAGCAGTACTTC. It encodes CASSFQRGAYEQYF. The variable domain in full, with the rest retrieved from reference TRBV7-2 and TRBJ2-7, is GAGVSQSPSNKVTEKGKDVELRCDPISGHTALYWYRQSLGQGLEFLIYFQGNSAPDKSGLPSDRFSAERTGGSVSTLTIQRTQQEDSAVYLCASSFQRGAYEQYFGPGTRLTVT.

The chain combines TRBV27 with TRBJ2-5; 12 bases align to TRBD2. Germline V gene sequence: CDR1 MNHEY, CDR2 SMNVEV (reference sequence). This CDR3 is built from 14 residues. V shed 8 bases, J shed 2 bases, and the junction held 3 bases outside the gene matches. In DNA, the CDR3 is TGTGCCAGCGGACTAGCGGGGACACAAGAGACCCAGTACTTC. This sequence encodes CASGLAGTQETQYF.